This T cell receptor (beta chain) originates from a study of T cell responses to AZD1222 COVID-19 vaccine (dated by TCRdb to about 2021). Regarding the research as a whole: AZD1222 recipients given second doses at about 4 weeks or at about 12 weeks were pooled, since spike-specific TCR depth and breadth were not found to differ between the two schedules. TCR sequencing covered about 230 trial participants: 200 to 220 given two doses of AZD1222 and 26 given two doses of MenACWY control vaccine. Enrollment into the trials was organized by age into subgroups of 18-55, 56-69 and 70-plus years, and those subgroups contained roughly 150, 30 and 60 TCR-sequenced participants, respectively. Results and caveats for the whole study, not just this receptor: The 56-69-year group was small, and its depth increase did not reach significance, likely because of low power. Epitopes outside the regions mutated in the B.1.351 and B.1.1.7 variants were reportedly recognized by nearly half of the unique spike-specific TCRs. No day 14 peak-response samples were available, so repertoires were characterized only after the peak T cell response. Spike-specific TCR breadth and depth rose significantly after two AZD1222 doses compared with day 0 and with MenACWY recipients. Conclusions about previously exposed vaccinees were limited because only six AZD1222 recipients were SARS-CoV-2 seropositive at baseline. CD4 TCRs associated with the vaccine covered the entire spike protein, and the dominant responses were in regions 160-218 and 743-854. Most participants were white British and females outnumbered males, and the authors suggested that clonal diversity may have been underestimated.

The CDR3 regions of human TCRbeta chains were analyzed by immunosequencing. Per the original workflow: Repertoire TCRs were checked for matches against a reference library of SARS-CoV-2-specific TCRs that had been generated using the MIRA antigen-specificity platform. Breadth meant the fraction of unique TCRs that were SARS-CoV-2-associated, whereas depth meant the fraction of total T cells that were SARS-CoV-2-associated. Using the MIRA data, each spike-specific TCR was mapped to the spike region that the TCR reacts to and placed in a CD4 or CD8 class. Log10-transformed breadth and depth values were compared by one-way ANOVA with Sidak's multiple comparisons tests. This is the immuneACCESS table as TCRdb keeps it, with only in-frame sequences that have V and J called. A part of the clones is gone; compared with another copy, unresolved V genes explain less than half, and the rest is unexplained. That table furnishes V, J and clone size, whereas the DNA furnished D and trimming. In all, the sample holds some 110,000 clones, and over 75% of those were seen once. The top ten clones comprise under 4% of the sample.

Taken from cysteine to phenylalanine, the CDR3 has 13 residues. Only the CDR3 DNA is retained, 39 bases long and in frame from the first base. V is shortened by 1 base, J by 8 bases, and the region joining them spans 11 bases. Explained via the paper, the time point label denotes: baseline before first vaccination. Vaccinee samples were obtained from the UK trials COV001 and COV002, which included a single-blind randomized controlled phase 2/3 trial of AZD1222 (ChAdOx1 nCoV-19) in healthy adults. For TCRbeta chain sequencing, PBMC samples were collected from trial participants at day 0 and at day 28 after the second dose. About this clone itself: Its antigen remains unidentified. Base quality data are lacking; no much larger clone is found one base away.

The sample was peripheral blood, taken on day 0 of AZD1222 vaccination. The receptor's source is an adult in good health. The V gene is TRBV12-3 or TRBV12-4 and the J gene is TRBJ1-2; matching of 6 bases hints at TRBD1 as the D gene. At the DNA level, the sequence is TGTGCCAGCAGTTTAGGACAGGATAGGGGCTACACCTTC. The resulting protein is CASSLGQDRGYTF.